The rows below give T cell receptor beta chains drawn from one sample of a study of cytomegalovirus exposure and HLA in healthy donors. The data were produced by immunoSEQ multiplex PCR, yet TCRdb's version contains in-frame clones alone and is incomplete. The sample gives more than 95,000 clones, roughly 80% of which show up once; approximately 1.7% is in the top ten. The sequenced material came from PBMCs. The receptors were gathered from a woman aged 40 to 49 in good health and CMV-seronegative. CDR3s include the opening cysteine and the closing phenylalanine or tryptophan. A D gene is named only where the DNA matches it firmly. Size is stated for part of the rows, as once, few or many counts, or as a class when the clone is expanded.

DNA,CDR3,D,J,V,size
TGTGCCAGCAGTGAAAGGGGCCAGAACTATGGCTACACCTTC,CASSERGQNYGYTF,.,TRBJ1-2,TRBV2,many
TGTGCCACCTCGACAGACGGGAGCTCCTACAATGAGCAGTTCTTC,CATSTDGSSYNEQFF,.,TRBJ2-1,TRBV2,.
TGTGCCAGCTCCCGGGGAGAGAATCAGCCCCAGCATTTT,CASSRGENQPQHF,.,TRBJ1-5,TRBV18,.
TGTGCCAGTAGTATAGCGGGGACTGGGAGCAGTGAGCAGTTCTTC,CASSIAGTGSSEQFF,.,TRBJ2-1,TRBV19,few
TGTGCCAGCACAACGTCCGGAGGGGCCTACAATGAGCAGTTCTTC,CASTTSGGAYNEQFF,.,TRBJ2-1,TRBV27,once
TGTGCCAGCAGCCCCCAGACAGGGGGCGGAGATACGCAGTATTTT,CASSPQTGGGDTQYF,TRBD1,TRBJ2-3,TRBV7-9,.
TGTGCCAGTAGTGTCTCAACATACCAAGAGACCCAGTACTTC,CASSVSTYQETQYF,.,TRBJ2-5,TRBV19,few
TGTGCCAGCAGCTGGGACGTGGCGGGAGTAATCGGCACAGATACGCAGTATTTT,CASSWDVAGVIGTDTQYF,TRBD2,TRBJ2-3,TRBV7-2,few
TGTGCCAGCAGTTACGGTGAGGTGAACACTGAAGCTTTCTTT,CASSYGEVNTEAFF,.,TRBJ1-1,TRBV6-5,.
TGTGCCAGCAGTTTTGGGCAGGGGGTCCTCTGGGGTGGCTACACCTTC,CASSFGQGVLWGGYTF,TRBD1,TRBJ1-2,TRBV28,.
TGCGCCAGCAGCCCGACAGGGGATGGTGAAAAACTGTTTTTT,CASSPTGDGEKLFF,TRBD1,TRBJ1-4,TRBV4-1,few
TGTGCCAGCAATGACGAGGGGGCAGTCAATCAGCCCCAGCATTTT,CASNDEGAVNQPQHF,TRBD1,TRBJ1-5,TRBV2,few
TGTGCCAGCAGCGTACAAATTCCGGGACAGGGATATGAGCAGTTCTTC,CASSVQIPGQGYEQFF,TRBD1,TRBJ2-1,TRBV7-8,.
TGCGCCAGCAGCCAAGAAAGGACAGGGGGTTACGAGCAGTACTTC,CASSQERTGGYEQYF,TRBD1,TRBJ2-7,TRBV4-3,.
TGCAGCGTAGGGGACAGGGGGAGAGAGACCCAGTACTTC,CSVGDRGRETQYF,TRBD1,TRBJ2-5,TRBV29-1,.
TGTGCCAGCAGCCTGCCAATAACCAGGGTCACTGAAGCTTTCTTT,CASSLPITRVTEAFF,.,TRBJ1-1,TRBV7-8,.
TGTGCCAGCAGTTACGGCCCCCTAGCCTATGGCTACACCTTC,CASSYGPLAYGYTF,.,TRBJ1-2,TRBV6-5,.
TGTGCTAGCAGCCCCACAGGGGTAGGAGAGACCCAGTACTTC,CASSPTGVGETQYF,TRBD1,TRBJ2-5,TRBV7-7,.
TGTGCCAGCCTTACTAGCGGGAGTACATCTGAGGAGCAGTACTTC,CASLTSGSTSEEQYF,TRBD2,TRBJ2-7,TRBV28,.
TGTGCCAGCAGTTCAATTCACCTAGCGGGAGTTGTGAACGAGCAGTACTTC,CASSSIHLAGVVNEQYF,TRBD2,TRBJ2-7,TRBV28,.
TGTGCCAGCAGCGTAGTGGCGGGAGGGTTTGAAGATACGCAGTATTTT,CASSVVAGGFEDTQYF,TRBD2,TRBJ2-3,TRBV9,.
TGTGCCAGCAGCAGTCAGGGTCCCTACGAGCAGTACTTC,CASSSQGPYEQYF,.,TRBJ2-7,TRBV27,.
TGTGCCAGCAGCCTTAGCCCACAGGGATCCGGGGCCAACGTCCTGACTTTC,CASSLSPQGSGANVLTF,.,TRBJ2-6,TRBV27,.
TGTGCCAGCAGCATGGGACAGGGCTACGAGCAGTACTTC,CASSMGQGYEQYF,TRBD1,TRBJ2-7,TRBV28,.
TGTGCCAGCAGCCTATCTCGGGATTCCTACACCTTC,CASSLSRDSYTF,.,TRBJ1-2,TRBV28,few
TGTGCCAGCCGTCCTACAAACGGGGGTTACTCCGAGCAGTACTTC,CASRPTNGGYSEQYF,.,TRBJ2-7,TRBV28,.
TGTGCCAGCAGCGAGTGGGACAGATCCTCTGGAAACACCATATATTTT,CASSEWDRSSGNTIYF,TRBD1,TRBJ1-3,TRBV11-1,few
TGCGCCAGCAGCGTCACGAACAGGGAAGAGACCCAGTACTTC,CASSVTNREETQYF,.,TRBJ2-5,TRBV10-2,few
TGCGCCAGCAGCCTTCAGACAAGCTACAATGAGCAGTTCTTC,CASSLQTSYNEQFF,.,TRBJ2-1,TRBV4-3,.
TGTGCCAGCAGTGAACTAGCGGGACCGCAGTTCTTC,CASSELAGPQFF,TRBD2,TRBJ2-1,TRBV9,few
TGCGCCAGCAGCATGGACAGGGAGATCTACGAGCAGTACTTC,CASSMDREIYEQYF,TRBD1,TRBJ2-7,TRBV5-1,.
TGTGCCAGCACCCAGGGTTATTCTGGAAACACCATATATTTT,CASTQGYSGNTIYF,.,TRBJ1-3,TRBV6-1,.
TGCGCCAGCAGCCGGGGGACCGGGGAGCTGTTTTTT,CASSRGTGELFF,.,TRBJ2-2,TRBV5-1,.
TGTGCCAGCAGCGTAGAAACAGGGGGCTTGGGCACTGAAGCTTTCTTT,CASSVETGGLGTEAFF,TRBD1,TRBJ1-1,TRBV9,.
TGTGCCAGCAGTGACGACATCACTCAAGAGACCCAGTACTTC,CASSDDITQETQYF,.,TRBJ2-5,TRBV6-5,.
TGTGCCAGCAGTATACCACAGGGTATTATGTCGGGCTACACCTTC,CASSIPQGIMSGYTF,.,TRBJ1-2,TRBV28,.
TGTGCCAGCAGCGTAGAGGGACAGGGCTACGAGCAGTACTTC,CASSVEGQGYEQYF,TRBD1,TRBJ2-7,TRBV9,.